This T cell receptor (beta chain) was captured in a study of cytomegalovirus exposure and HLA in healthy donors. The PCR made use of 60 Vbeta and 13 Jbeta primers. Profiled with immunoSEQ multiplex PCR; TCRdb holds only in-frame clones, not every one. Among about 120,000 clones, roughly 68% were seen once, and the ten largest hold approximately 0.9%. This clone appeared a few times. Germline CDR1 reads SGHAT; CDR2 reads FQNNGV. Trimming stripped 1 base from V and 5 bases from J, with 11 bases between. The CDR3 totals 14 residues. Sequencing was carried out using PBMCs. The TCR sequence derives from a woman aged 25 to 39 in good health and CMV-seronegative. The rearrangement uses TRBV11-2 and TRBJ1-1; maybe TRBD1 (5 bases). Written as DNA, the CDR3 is TGTGCCAGCAGCTTAGCACCAGGGTCGACTGAAGCTTTCTTT. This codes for CASSLAPGSTEAFF.